This T cell receptor (beta chain) was sequenced in a study of blood T cells in healthy people across ages. In its sample, this clonotype was seen once. The antigen remains undetermined. Study-wide results and caveats: Older individuals had lower TCR beta diversity per million T cells (the decline was roughly linear).

Aged about 6 to 90, donors were systemically healthy Caucasians from Russia. A second PCR of about 7 to 11 cycles used a sample-barcoded 5' primer and a J-beta primer mix. Every cDNA molecule carried a tag from a template-switch adaptor bearing 12 random nucleotides. TCRdb called the 5' RACE reads again in MiXCR, with one record for every CDR3 protein. The sample lists about 780,000 distinct CDR3 sequences, around 62% seen once, with around a quarter in the top ten. Germline V gene data show CDR1 as MGHDK and CDR2 as SYGVNS. V shed 5 bases and J 6 bases; nucleotides not matched to a gene: 11. The CDR3 sequence is 15 residues long.

The sequencing input was blood. This sequence originates from a young man in good health. This chain joins TRBV25-1 and TRBJ2-7, with 9 nucleotides matching TRBD1. The CDR3 coding sequence is TGTGCCAGCAGTATCACTAGGGACAGGGTACGCGAGCAGTACTTC. This sequence encodes CASSITRDRVREQYF.